The 5 T cell receptor beta chains below come from one sample, sequenced in a study of blood T cell repertoires in COVID-19. Assay: immunoSEQ multiplex PCR; the TCRdb copy retains only in-frame clones and omits some. The table has around 75,000 clones, 80% to 90% seen once. Sequenced input: peripheral blood. All receptors derive from a man aged 55 to 70 with acute or convalescent COVID-19.

The chain has TRBV7-3 and TRBJ2-7; 12 nucleotides agree with TRBD1. Germline assignment: CDR1 SGHTA and CDR2 FQGTGA. There are 15 residues in the CDR3. Unmatched junction bases numbered 3, after V lost 1 base and J lost 5 bases. The CDR3, as DNA: TGTGCCAGCAGCTTAATAGGGACAGGGGGCAACGAGCAGTACTTC. This translates into CASSLIGTGGNEQYF.

V gene TRBV19 combines with J gene TRBJ1-5; 7 bases line up with TRBD1. Germline V CDR1 and CDR2: LNHDA, SQIVND (reference sequence). The length of the CDR3 is 14 residues. Trimming cost V 5 bases and J 2 bases; bases outside gene matches: 3. CDR3 loop: CASSYTGGNQPQHF. The DNA for the CDR3 is TGTGCCAGTAGTTATACAGGGGGCAATCAGCCCCAGCATTTT. Full variable domain (remainder filled in from reference TRBV19 and TRBJ1-5): DGGITQSPKYLFRKEGQNVTLSCEQNLNHDAMYWYRQDPGQGLRLIYYSQIVNDFQKGDIAEGYSVSREKKESFPLTVTSAQKNPTAFYLCASSYTGGNQPQHFGDGTRLSIL.

The chain is built from TRBV6-5 and TRBJ1-5; 9 bases are a match to TRBD1. The CDR3 length is 13 residues. Germline trimming cut 11 bases from V and 4 bases from J; bases unmatched to any gene: 6. Germline CDR1 MNHEY, CDR2 SVGAGI. The CDR3 protein is CASRDRENQPQHF. The CDR3 coding sequence is TGTGCCTCCCGGGACAGGGAAAATCAGCCCCAGCATTTT.

This sequence joins TRBV19 and TRBJ1-5, with 9 nucleotides matching TRBD1. Germline V gene lookup returns CDR1 LNHDA and CDR2 SQIVND (reference sequence). The junction had 9 bases not matched to a gene; V was cut back by 5 bases and J by 1 base. The CDR3 consists of 17 residues. The CDR3 DNA reads as TGTGCCAGTAGTCCACGGACAGGGGAGAGAAGCAATCAGCCCCAGCATTTT. This gives the protein CASSPRTGERSNQPQHF.

The chain employs TRBV29-1 and TRBJ2-7, with D perhaps matching TRBD2 (6 bases). This CDR3 comprises 14 residues. V was clipped by 4 bases and J by 0 bases, with 13 bases between them. CDR1 and CDR2 (germline): SQVTM, ANQGSEA. The chain's CDR3 is CSVVGLEGSYEQYF. The CDR3 nucleotides read TGCAGCGTTGTGGGGCTGGAGGGCTCCTACGAGCAGTACTTC.